This T cell receptor (beta chain) comes out of a study of blood T cell repertoires in COVID-19. Germline lookup yields CDR1 SNHLY and CDR2 FYNNEI. This CDR3 is 14 amino acids long. The V segment lost 3 bases and the J segment 8 bases; nucleotides outside the gene matches: 6. As processed by the authors: Estimated nucleated cell counts came from reference gene primer amplification. Assay used: immunoSEQ multiplex PCR; TCRdb lists only in-frame clones, some missing. The V and J calls and clone size come from that table; D and trimming were worked out from the DNA. Altogether roughly 180,000 clones are present, more than 85% being singletons, with the ten largest covering 0.99%.

The sample consisted of peripheral blood. This clonotype was obtained from a man aged 18 to 30 with acute or convalescent COVID-19. The rearrangement links TRBV2 to TRBJ1-5; 8 nucleotides line up with TRBD1. As DNA, the CDR3 is TGTGCCAGCAGTGACAGGGGGCTTAGAGAGCCCCAGCATTTT. This codes for CASSDRGLREPQHF.